The 26 T cell receptor beta chains below were found in one sample sequenced in a study of spatial heterogeneity in lung cancer. One entry per CDR3 protein, called by TCRdb with MiXCR from the 5' RACE reads. The data show 5,000 to 6,500 distinct CDR3 sequences, with about 12% seen just once and more than 15% held by the top ten. The time point denotes: sample taken at primary tumor resection. Here the sequenced sample was lung tissue, taken at surgery. Receptor source: a human donor with early-stage non-small cell lung cancer.

This clonotype ranks as medium-sized. Little can be read into the size of this beta chain, an off-target read in a library designed for alpha chains. The chain recombines TRBV9 with TRBJ2-3; D remains ambiguous. This CDR3 comprises 15 residues. The V and J ends lost 1 base and 0 bases respectively, with 9 bases between them. CDR1 and CDR2 (germline): SGDLS, YYNGEE. The CDR3 DNA is TGTGCCAGCAGCGTACAGTCTCTTAGCACAGATACGCAGTATTTT. Its translation is CASSVQSLSTDTQYF.

This clonotype was seen ten or more times. This beta chain is an unintended read in a library built for alpha chains; its size means little. The rearrangement uses TRBV7-8 and TRBJ2-1; TRBD2 agrees at 9 bases. The V gene end was trimmed by 1 base and the J gene end by 0 bases; junction bases not matched to a gene: 7. The CDR3 length is 18 residues. Germline CDR1 reads SGHVS; CDR2 reads FQNEAQ. Written as DNA, the CDR3 is TGTGCCAGCAGCTTAGAACTAGCGGGTTCTCTCTCCTACAATGAGCAGTTCTTC. Translated, it gives CASSLELAGSLSYNEQFF.

A word on this clonotype: Found in a library prepared for alpha chains, this beta chain is an off-target read, and its abundance has little meaning. The V and J genes are TRBV7-2 and TRBJ2-7, with no clear D. Germline-derived CDR1 and CDR2 are SGHTA and FQGNSA. V dropped 2 bases and J dropped 2 bases, with 16 bases sitting between them. The CDR3 loop spans 16 amino acids. The CDR3 DNA is TGTGCCAGCAGCTTAAATTTTGGGTTCCGGCCCTACGAGCAGTACTTC. Translated: CASSLNFGFRPYEQYF.

Details on this clonotype: In a library made to pick up alpha chains, this beta chain is a stray read with a size that means little. This chain joins TRBV7-9 and TRBJ2-5; 10 bases agree with TRBD2. V lost 4 bases to trimming and J lost 2 bases; unmatched junction nucleotides: 7. The germline gives CDR1 SEHNR, CDR2 FQNEAQ (reference sequence). This CDR3 is 16 amino acids long. The CDR3 DNA is TGTGCCAGCAGCTCATGGAGCGGGAGGGATCAAGAGACCCAGTACTTC. This gives the protein CASSSWSGRDQETQYF.

This clonotype was detected ten times or more. This beta chain turned up in a library designed for alpha chains; as an off-target read, its abundance says little. The chain is built from TRBV5-1 and TRBJ2-7, with D perhaps assigned TRBD1 or TRBD2 (5 bases each). The V end lost 2 bases, the J end lost 5 bases, and 17 bases lay between the germline ends. The length of the CDR3 is 15 residues. Germline V gives CDR1 SGHRS, CDR2 YFSETQ. In DNA form, the CDR3 reads TGCGCCAGCAGCTTAACCGGGACCTATCTCGACGAGCAGTACTTC. Its translation is CASSLTGTYLDEQYF. The full variable domain, completed using reference TRBV5-1 and TRBJ2-7, is KAGVTQTPRYLIKTRGQQVTLSCSPISGHRSVSWYQQTPGQGLQFLFEYFSETQRNKGNFPGRFSGRQFSNSRSEMNVSTLELGDSALYLCASSLTGTYLDEQYFGPGTRLTVT.

This clonotype was counted ten times or more. A library made for alpha chains picked up this beta chain off target, so its size means little. This chain uses TRBV4-1 with TRBJ1-4; D not certain. This CDR3 contains 12 residues. Looked up from germline, CDR1 is MGHRA and CDR2 is YSYEKL. The V end was cut by 0 bases, the J end by 10 bases, with 6 bases between. For the CDR3, the DNA is TGCGCCAGCAGCCAAGATTTCGGAAAACTGTTTTTT. Translation: CASSQDFGKLFF.

Points on this clonotype: Within a library made for alpha chains, this beta chain is off target, and its count is uninformative. The CDR3 sequence: CASSFSDRGSGETQYF. The CDR3 DNA follows: TGTGCCAGCAGCTTTTCGGACAGGGGGAGTGGAGAGACCCAGTACTTC. The rearrangement joins TRBV7-8 to TRBJ2-5; 10 bases are shared with TRBD1. With 3 bases clipped from V and 4 bases from J, the junction kept 8 bases outside the gene matches. CDR3 length equals 16 residues. Germline loops: CDR1 SGHVS, CDR2 FQNEAQ.

This clonotype was seen ten or more times. Little can be read into the size of this beta chain, an off-target read in a library designed for alpha chains. J is TRBJ1-4 and V is TRBV5-1; tentatively, D is TRBD1 (5 bases). Germline V gives CDR1 SGHRS, CDR2 YFSETQ. The CDR3 consists of 14 residues. Trimming removed 0 bases from V and 6 bases from J, with 9 bases in between. The CDR3 region is CASSLAGGDEKLFF. The CDR3 nucleotides are TGCGCCAGCAGCTTGGCAGGAGGGGATGAAAAACTGTTTTTT.

The sample holds many counts of this clonotype. This beta chain turned up in a library designed for alpha chains; as an off-target read, its abundance says little. The V and J genes are TRBV20-1 and TRBJ1-3, with a possible D match to TRBD1 (5 bases). Between the trimmed V and J ends, which lost 3 bases and 4 bases, there was a span of 13 bases. The CDR3 extends over 14 amino acids. Germline lookup yields CDR1 DFQATT and CDR2 SNEGSKA (reference sequence). The CDR3 spells CSARLSGKGNTIYF. CDR3 bases: TGCAGTGCTAGGTTGTCAGGGAAGGGAAACACCATATATTTT.

This clonotype was seen a single time. Because the library targeted alpha chains, this beta chain is an off-target read whose size means little. The chain recombines TRBV20-1 with TRBJ2-7, with 7 bases aligning to TRBD1. With V trimmed by 6 bases and J by 6 bases, 11 bases remained unmatched. CDR3 size: 13 residues. CDR1 is DFQATT, CDR2 SNEGSKA, per germline (reference sequence). CDR3 nucleotides: TGCAGTGCCAGACCGGGACAGATCATCGAGCAGTACTTC. The encoded protein is CSARPGQIIEQYF.

This clonotype is medium-sized. This beta chain is a stray sequence in a library constructed for alpha chains; its clone size is not meaningful. The chain is built from TRBV6-5 and TRBJ2-5; no definite D call. Trimming pared 5 bases from V and 1 base from J, leaving 2 bases between. CDR3 length: 11 residues. Per germline, CDR1 MNHEY and CDR2 SVGAGI. The CDR3 coding sequence is TGTGCCAGCAGTACCCAAGAGACCCAGTACTTC. Protein product: CASSTQETQYF.

This clonotype was seen repeatedly, ten times or more. A library prepared for alpha chains yielded this beta chain as an off-target read; its size is of little meaning. The chain couples TRBV20-1 to TRBJ2-5; 11 nucleotides line up with TRBD2. The CDR3 sequence is 15 residues long. J lost 3 bases, V lost 6 bases, and 9 bases had no gene match. CDR1 is DFQATT and CDR2 is SNEGSKA in the germline V gene (reference sequence). In nucleotides, the CDR3 is TGCAGTGCGGCGGGGAGACTAGCGGGAAAAGAGACCCAGTACTTC. It is translated as CSAAGRLAGKETQYF.

Points on this clonotype: Because the library targeted alpha chains, this beta chain is an off-target read whose size means little. The chain carries TRBV7-2 and TRBJ2-3; TRBD2 is a possible D gene (6 bases). V was shortened by 3 bases and J by 1 base, with 11 bases between the two germline ends. The germline V gene has CDR1 SGHTA and CDR2 FQGNSA. This CDR3 spans 15 amino acids. In DNA form, the CDR3 reads TGTGCCAGCAGCTTCCCGGGAGTCGGCACAGATACGCAGTATTTT. Protein: CASSFPGVGTDTQYF. Full variable domain (outside the CDR3, taken from reference TRBV7-2 and TRBJ2-3): GAGVSQSPSNKVTEKGKDVELRCDPISGHTALYWYRQSLGQGLEFLIYFQGNSAPDKSGLPSDRFSAERTGGSVSTLTIQRTQQEDSAVYLCASSFPGVGTDTQYFGPGTRLTVL.

Comment on this clonotype: Found in a library prepared for alpha chains, this beta chain is an off-target read, and its abundance has little meaning. The chain joins TRBV5-6 to TRBJ2-1, with unresolved D. The V end was cut by 0 bases, the J end by 0 bases, with 7 bases between. Germline CDR1 reads SGHDT; CDR2 reads YYEEEE. CDR3 length: 15 amino acids. The CDR3 DNA follows: TGTGCCAGCAGCTTGGGACCGAGCTCCTACAATGAGCAGTTCTTC. It translates to CASSLGPSSYNEQFF.

This clonotype was detected many times. One end of the junction varies from germline; a read error may be responsible. This beta chain appears as a stray read in a library generated for alpha chains; its size is not informative. In DNA form, the CDR3 reads TGTGCCAGCAGGGAAGACAGGGGAGCTAACTATGGCTACACCTTC. Translated: CASREDRGANYGYTF. The rearrangement links TRBV2 to TRBJ1-2; TRBD1 aligns across 8 bases. The CDR3 spans 15 residues. CDR1 and CDR2 from the germline V gene are SNHLY and FYNNEI. The full variable domain, its missing parts supplied by reference TRBV2 and TRBJ1-2, is EPEVTQTPSHQVTQMGQEVILRCVPISNHLYFYWYRQILGQKVEFLVSFYNNEISEKSEIFDDQFSVERPDGSNFTLKIRSTKLEDSAMYFCASREDRGANYGYTFGSGTRLTVV.

Concerning this clonotype itself: Little can be read into the size of this beta chain, an off-target read in a library designed for alpha chains. The rearrangement uses TRBV11-3 and TRBJ1-2; D possibly corresponds to TRBD1 (6 bases). CDR1 and CDR2 (germline): SGHNT, YENEEA. V was clipped by 2 bases and J by 8 bases, with 24 bases between them. This CDR3 region has 17 residues. As DNA, the CDR3 is TGTGCCAGCAGCTTACTATGGACAGCCAACCTTCGTTTAGGCTACACCTTC. Translation: CASSLLWTANLRLGYTF.

Note on this clonotype: A library made for alpha chains picked up this beta chain off target, so its size means little. V gene TRBV4-3 combines with J gene TRBJ2-7; 8 bases fit TRBD1. The CDR3 has 16 amino acids. CDR1 and CDR2 (germline): LGHNA, YSLEER. The trim removed 0 bases at V and 5 bases at J, leaving 9 bases unmatched. CDR3 protein: CASSQEDRGGIDEQYF. CDR3 nucleotide sequence: TGCGCCAGCAGCCAAGAAGACAGGGGCGGTATCGACGAGCAGTACTTC.

In the case of this clonotype: Since the library was made to target alpha chains, this beta chain is a stray read and its abundance is not meaningful. The chain recombines TRBV20-1 with TRBJ2-3; TRBD2 matches at 11 bases. J lost 3 bases, V lost 6 bases, and 8 bases had no gene match. Germline V gene lookup returns CDR1 DFQATT and CDR2 SNEGSKA (reference sequence). CDR3 length: 15 amino acids. The CDR3 here is CSAHGASGRTDTQYF. CDR3 coding DNA: TGCAGTGCCCACGGTGCTAGCGGGAGGACAGATACGCAGTATTTT.

This clonotype was seen a few times. With the library built for alpha chains, this beta chain is off target and its frequency is not meaningful. This chain connects TRBV7-8 to TRBJ1-1; D is ambiguous. Trimming stripped 1 base from V and 6 bases from J, with 18 bases between. The CDR3 loop spans 16 amino acids. Germline CDR1 and CDR2: SGHVS and FQNEAQ. CDR3 sequence reads: CASSLVGFGPVAEAFF. The CDR3 DNA is TGTGCCAGCAGCTTAGTAGGCTTTGGGCCCGTGGCTGAAGCTTTCTTT.

By sample fraction, this clonotype is medium-sized. This beta chain was picked up by a library intended for alpha chains and is off target, so its count carries little meaning. V usage is TRBV5-4 and J usage is TRBJ2-6; the D gene is possibly TRBD1 (6 bases). Germline V lookup: CDR1 SGHNT, CDR2 YYREEE (reference sequence). The CDR3 totals 17 residues. V gave up 3 bases and J gave up 2 bases, with 15 bases separating them. Here the CDR3 DNA reads TGTGCCAGCAGCTCACAGGGTATTTACCCTGGGGCCAACGTCCTGACTTTC. The encoded protein is CASSSQGIYPGANVLTF. The full variable domain, its missing parts supplied by reference TRBV5-4 and TRBJ2-6, is ETGVTQSPTHLIKTRGQQVTLRCSSQSGHNTVSWYQQALGQGPQFIFQYYREEENGRGNFPPRFSGLQFPNYSSELNVNALELDDSALYLCASSSQGIYPGANVLTFGAGSRLTVL.

This clonotype has at least ten counts. Because the library targeted alpha chains, this beta chain is an off-target read whose size means little. The rearrangement links TRBV6-5 to TRBJ1-2; 7 bases fit TRBD1. The CDR3 contains 12 residues. With 6 bases clipped from V and 8 bases from J, the junction kept 6 bases outside the gene matches. Per germline, CDR1 MNHEY and CDR2 SVGAGI. CDR3 in DNA: TGTGCCAGCAGGCTCAGGGGGGGCGGCTACACCTTC. The encoded protein is CASRLRGGGYTF.

This clonotype is categorized as medium-sized. This beta chain is a stray read from a library made for alpha chains; its abundance is not meaningful. The chain links TRBV24-1 to TRBJ2-1, with a possible D match to TRBD1 (6 bases). The CDR3 is made up of 13 amino acids. The germline gives CDR1 KGHDR, CDR2 SFDVKD. V was cut by 4 bases and J by 7 bases, with 10 bases left in between. For the CDR3, the DNA is TGTGCCACCAGTGACTTTACAGGGAATGAGCAGTTCTTC. Translated, it gives CATSDFTGNEQFF.

In regard to this clonotype: This beta chain turned up in a library designed for alpha chains; as an off-target read, its abundance says little. The V gene is TRBV20-1, the J gene TRBJ2-1; D uncertain. The CDR3 spans 11 residues. V was shortened by 3 bases and J by 6 bases, with 6 bases between the two germline ends. CDR1 is DFQATT and CDR2 is SNEGSKA in the germline V gene (reference sequence). The CDR3 protein is CSARGPNEQFF. The CDR3 region has the DNA TGCAGTGCTAGGGGTCCCAATGAGCAGTTCTTC.

This clonotype was recorded many times. Since it is a stray read in a library aimed at alpha chains, this beta chain has a size that is not meaningful. The chain employs TRBV29-1 and TRBJ1-2; TRBD1 agrees at 7 bases. This CDR3 is 12 amino acids long. Germline V gene lookup returns CDR1 SQVTM and CDR2 ANQGSEA. With 7 bases clipped from V and 5 bases from J, the junction kept 7 bases outside the gene matches. CDR3 residues: CSGGTDGYGYTF. CDR3 sequence (DNA): TGCAGCGGCGGGACAGACGGATATGGCTACACCTTC.

As for this clonotype: Because this beta chain is a stray read in a library intended to capture alpha chains, its abundance should not be given much weight. CDR3 bases: TGTGCCAGCAGCTCGACGTCTGGGGCCAACGTCCTGACTTTC. Its protein is CASSSTSGANVLTF. This chain links TRBV13 with TRBJ2-6, with no clear D. CDR3 length: 14 amino acids. The germline gives CDR1 PRHDT, CDR2 FYEKMQ (reference sequence). Trimming cost V 4 bases and J 1 base, with 5 bases left between them.

About this clonotype itself: The library was prepared for alpha chains; this beta chain is a stray read, so its frequency means little. The rearrangement links TRBV6-2 or TRBV6-3 to TRBJ2-3; possible D gene TRBD2, 5 bases. Germline V gene lookup returns CDR1 MNHEY and CDR2 SVGEGT. V lost 8 bases and J lost 4, with 13 bases in between. This CDR3 comprises 13 residues. The CDR3 nucleotides read TGTGCCAGCCCAACTAGTTATTCAGATACGCAGTATTTT. Translated, it gives CASPTSYSDTQYF.